This section outlines one T cell receptor (beta chain) sequence together with its context. Produced via immunoSEQ multiplex PCR; TCRdb's table is partial and in-frame only. The top ten clones hold roughly 0.36% of a sample with about 72,000 clones, roughly 89% of them seen once. This record comes from a study of technical replicates of blood from a few donors. The CDR3 has 13 amino acids. The germline V gene has CDR1 SGHTA and CDR2 FQGTGA. Trimming removed 6 bases at V and 5 bases at J, with 14 bases between. This receptor was obtained from a human donor in good health. This chain links TRBV7-3 with TRBJ2-7, with a possible D match to TRBD1 (6 bases). Sequencing was performed on T cells isolated from PBMCs. The CDR3 reads CASSSRDTNEQYF. As DNA, the CDR3 is TGTGCCAGCAGTAGCCGGGACACTAACGAGCAGTACTTC.